Included here is one T cell receptor beta chain sequence, with context. The data were taken from a study of monozygotic twins with inflammatory bowel disease. TCRdb re-called the 5' RACE reads, yielding one record per CDR3 amino acid sequence without DNA. This sample lists 200,000 to 250,000 distinct CDR3 sequences; its ten largest clones have roughly 7.7%. The CDR3 runs 15 residues. Germline V gene lookup returns CDR1 LGHNA and CDR2 YSLEER. This sequence was found in a human donor with ulcerative colitis or Crohn's disease, or a healthy co-twin of an affected twin (not recorded which). The sample comprised blood. The V and J genes are TRBV4-3 and TRBJ1-3. CDR3 in amino acids: CASSQDPRIGNTIYF.